This T cell receptor (beta chain) derives from a study of vaccination effects on CD4 cells after COVID-19. Study overall: Samples gathered post-vaccine arrived a median of 72 days past the second dose.

As concerns this clone: Its antigen is not known.

Produced via immunoSEQ multiplex PCR; TCRdb's table is partial and in-frame only. The sample includes roughly 13,000 clones, 55% to 85% seen only once; the top ten take approximately 10%. Antigen-specific CD4+ T cells were expanded with viral peptide pools in the ViraFEST assay before sequencing. The culture ran for approximately 10 days, and then CD4+ T cells were isolated. Of the BNT162b2 and mRNA-1273 vaccines, participants received two doses of one or the other. The researchers cultured roughly 2.2 million PBMC per well with 9.5 to 10 IU/ml IL-2 and 8 to 10 ug/ml peptides. The receptor's source is a human donor who received a COVID-19 vaccine. The specimen comprised CD4+ T cells from PBMCs cultured with SARS-CoV-2 spike peptides, sampled after COVID-19 vaccination.

The CDR3 spells CSAYRDGVPTEAFF. CDR3 sequence (DNA): TGCAGCGCCTATCGGGACGGGGTACCCACTGAAGCTTTCTTT. The chain has TRBV29-1 and TRBJ1-1, with D maybe TRBD1 (5 bases). Germline V gives CDR1 SQVTM, CDR2 ANQGSEA. The CDR3 loop spans 14 amino acids. Deletions cut 7 bases from V and 4 bases from J, with 19 bases between.